The rows below give T cell receptor beta chains drawn from one sample of a study of beta chain features in type 1 diabetes. Assay used: immunoSEQ multiplex PCR; TCRdb lists only in-frame clones, some missing. The data contain 390,000 or so clones, 14% of them singletons. The sequencing input was naive CD4+ T cells from blood. The source of these receptors is a man younger than 45 in good health. CDR3s include the opening cysteine and the closing phenylalanine or tryptophan. D genes are given only for firm matches. Size is stated for part of the rows, as once, few or many counts, or as a class when the clone is expanded.

clone_size	cdr3_length	d_call	v_call	j_call	cdr3_aa	cdr3_nt
NA	11	NA	TRBV20-1	TRBJ1-1	CSASSNTEAFF	TGCAGTGCTAGTAGTAACACTGAAGCTTTCTTT
few	15	TRBD2	TRBV2	TRBJ2-5	CASTSVGGQHGTQYF	TGTGCCAGCACTTCCGTGGGAGGGCAGCATGGGACCCAGTACTTC
few	17	TRBD2	TRBV5-6	TRBJ2-1	CASSLGTSGGAGNEQFF	TGTGCCAGCAGCCTTGGGACTAGCGGGGGGGCTGGCAATGAGCAGTTCTTC
NA	16	TRBD1	TRBV11-3	TRBJ2-3	CASSNPWGQGGYTQYF	TGTGCCAGCAGCAATCCCTGGGGACAGGGAGGCTATACGCAGTATTTT
NA	20	NA	TRBV1	TRBJ1-1	CTSSQDKCPGQGLVGTEAFF	TGCACCAGCAGCCAAGATAAGTGCCCGGGACAGGGGCTCGTAGGCACTGAAGCTTTCTTT
NA	14	NA	TRBV7-2	TRBJ2-5	CASSSSQGRETQYF	TGTGCCAGCAGCTCGAGCCAGGGGCGAGAGACCCAGTACTTC
NA	16	NA	TRBV9	TRBJ2-5	CASSVGGRPVVETQYF	TGTGCCAGCAGCGTCGGGGGGCGACCGGTTGTGGAGACCCAGTACTTC
NA	11	NA	TRBV28	TRBJ1-2	CASSVGAGYTF	TGTGCCAGCAGTGTAGGCGCTGGCTACACCTTC
few	13	TRBD1	TRBV29-1	TRBJ2-1	CSAGQGSHSEQFF	TGCAGCGCGGGACAGGGATCACACAGTGAGCAGTTCTTC
NA	17	TRBD2	TRBV25-1	TRBJ2-3	CASSEPTSGRASDTQYF	TGTGCCAGCAGTGAACCGACTAGCGGGAGGGCTTCAGATACGCAGTATTTT
NA	13	TRBD1	TRBV25-1	TRBJ2-7	CASSRTGSYEQYF	TGTGCCAGCAGTCGGACAGGGTCGTACGAGCAGTACTTC
NA	15	NA	TRBV6-5	TRBJ1-4	CASSYSTGRNEKLFF	TGTGCCAGCAGTTACTCGACAGGTAGAAATGAAAAACTGTTTTTT
NA	13	NA	TRBV29-1	TRBJ1-1	CSVKAGATTEAFF	TGCAGCGTTAAGGCAGGGGCCACCACTGAAGCTTTCTTT
few	12	NA	TRBV7-6	TRBJ1-4	CASSPQGEKLFF	TGTGCCAGCAGCCCCCAAGGGGAAAAACTGTTTTTT
NA	14	TRBD1	TRBV7-3	TRBJ2-3	CASTLGQGTDTQYF	TGTGCCAGCACCTTAGGACAGGGCACAGATACGCAGTATTTT
NA	11	NA	TRBV20-1	TRBJ1-2	CSARNKYGYTF	TGCAGTGCTAGGAATAAATATGGCTACACCTTC
NA	12	NA	TRBV29-1	TRBJ1-2	CSVKQGTYGYTF	TGCAGCGTCAAACAGGGAACCTATGGCTACACCTTC
NA	15	NA	TRBV18	TRBJ2-5	CASSPPSRAHGAQYF	TGTGCCAGCTCACCACCGTCCCGGGCCCACGGGGCCCAGTACTTC
NA	16	TRBD1	TRBV7-7	TRBJ2-5	CASSDPGGPSQETQYF	TGTGCCAGCAGCGATCCAGGGGGTCCTTCCCAAGAGACCCAGTACTTC
NA	14	TRBD1	TRBV5-1	TRBJ2-7	CASSLPTGDYEQYF	TGCGCCAGCAGCTTGCCGACAGGGGACTACGAGCAGTACTTC
NA	14	NA	TRBV2	TRBJ1-5	CASRALGHRQPQHF	TGTGCCAGCAGGGCCCTGGGACACCGTCAGCCCCAGCATTTT
NA	17	TRBD1	TRBV5-8	TRBJ2-3	CASILFAGTGFADTQYF	TGTGCCAGCATCCTATTTGCTGGGACAGGGTTCGCAGATACGCAGTATTTT
few	13	NA	TRBV14	TRBJ1-1	CASSQEQGTEAFF	TGTGCCAGCAGCCAAGAGCAGGGCACTGAAGCTTTCTTT
NA	11	NA	TRBV6-5	TRBJ2-3	CASRYTDTQYF	TGTGCCAGCAGATATACAGATACGCAGTATTTT
few	14	NA	TRBV2	TRBJ1-2	CASSVASVSNGYTF	TGTGCCAGCAGTGTGGCATCAGTCAGTAATGGCTACACCTTC
few	15	TRBD1	TRBV7-8	TRBJ2-2	CASSKTGANTGELFF	TGTGCCAGCAGCAAGACAGGGGCCAACACCGGGGAGCTGTTTTTT
NA	15	TRBD1	TRBV27	TRBJ1-1	CASSLWGQGNTEAFF	TGTGCCAGCAGTTTATGGGGACAGGGGAACACTGAAGCTTTCTTT
few	19	NA	TRBV18	TRBJ2-6	CASSPIGAVGRSGANVLTF	TGTGCCAGCTCACCAATCGGGGCCGTGGGAAGGTCTGGGGCCAACGTCCTGACTTTC
NA	15	NA	TRBV7-2	TRBJ2-3	CASSFGGDPSHTQYF	TGTGCCAGCAGCTTCGGCGGCGACCCTTCCCATACGCAGTATTTT
NA	16	TRBD2	TRBV7-2	TRBJ2-3	CASSLGLAGGRDTQYF	TGTGCCAGCAGCTTAGGACTAGCGGGGGGTCGGGATACGCAGTATTTT
NA	17	NA	TRBV5-1	TRBJ2-1	CASSLVSSSRIYNEQFF	TGCGCCAGCAGCTTGGTATCGTCTAGTCGTATCTACAATGAGCAGTTCTTC
few	15	NA	TRBV6-5	TRBJ2-3	CASSSSRQSTDTQYF	TGTGCCAGCAGTTCCTCTCGACAGAGCACAGATACGCAGTATTTT
NA	12	NA	TRBV6-6	TRBJ1-1	CASSQTPGEAFF	TGTGCCAGCAGCCAAACACCGGGTGAAGCTTTCTTT
NA	15	NA	TRBV4-1	TRBJ1-6	CASSQDPGSYSPLHF	TGCGCCAGCAGCCAAGATCCGGGCTCCTATTCACCCCTCCACTTT
NA	15	NA	TRBV7-8	TRBJ2-3	CASSQTGAFTDTQYF	TGTGCCAGCAGCCAGACGGGGGCCTTCACAGATACGCAGTATTTT
few	16	TRBD1	TRBV15	TRBJ2-4	CATSIYQGAAKNIQYF	TGTGCCACCAGCATCTACCAGGGGGCGGCTAAAAACATTCAGTACTTC
few	15	TRBD2	TRBV7-9	TRBJ2-5	CASTLLAGDQETQYF	TGTGCCAGCACCCTTTTAGCGGGGGATCAAGAGACCCAGTACTTC
NA	13	NA	TRBV4-1	TRBJ2-7	CASSQADYYEQYF	TGCGCCAGCAGCCAAGCGGACTACTACGAGCAGTACTTC
NA	12	NA	TRBV19	TRBJ2-1	CASSIGRKEQFF	TGTGCCAGTAGTATAGGTAGGAAAGAGCAGTTCTTC
NA	13	TRBD1	TRBV29-1	TRBJ1-1	CSVGNRGKREAFF	TGCAGCGTCGGGAACAGGGGGAAGAGGGAAGCTTTCTTT
NA	16	NA	TRBV9	TRBJ1-1	CASSVGAETSNTEAFF	TGTGCCAGCAGCGTAGGGGCGGAAACTTCAAACACTGAAGCTTTCTTT